This TCR beta chain was sequenced during a study of blood T cell repertoires in COVID-19. About the research overall: Samples representing acute and convalescent COVID-19 were sourced from the United States, Italy and Spain.

Authors' processing steps: It was from reference gene primer amplification that nucleated cell counts were estimated. This table comes from immunoSEQ multiplex PCR, and its TCRdb copy is limited to in-frame clones, with some not included. V and J calls and clone size come straight from that table; D and trimming were deduced from the DNA. The data hold around 150,000 clones, with over 70% observed a single time. Adults between roughly 18 and 89 years of age took part from 24 US areas. Cohort assignment relied on participant-reported clinical history. This clone was observed a handful of times. The V end was cut by 4 bases, the J end by 2 bases, with 5 bases between. There are 12 residues in the CDR3. CDR1 and CDR2 (germline): SNHLY, FYNNEI.

This chain joins TRBV2 and TRBJ1-2; D is unresolved. The sample comprised PBMCs or T cells enriched from blood (not recorded which). The clonotype was recovered from a man aged 70-80 years who had been exposed to COVID-19. CDR3 sequence: CASSVQNYGYTF. In nucleotides, the CDR3 is TGTGCCAGCAGTGTGCAGAACTATGGCTACACCTTC.